This TCR beta chain was identified during a study of vaccination effects on CD4 cells after COVID-19. Notes on the study in general: Marked contraction was observed in infection-induced and vaccine-induced clones late after vaccination.

Regarding this clone: Antigen unknown.

Sequencing was performed with immunoSEQ multiplex PCR; in TCRdb, only in-frame clones are kept and a portion is missing. The sample lists around 24,000 clones, approximately 76% occurring once. The CDR3 runs to 14 residues. CDR1 is SQVTM and CDR2 is ANQGSEA in the germline V gene. V was trimmed by 3 bases and J by 3 bases, leaving 14 bases between them. After expansion with viral peptide pools in the ViraFEST assay, antigen-specific CD4+ T cells were sequenced. Isolating CD4+ T cells followed more than eight days of culture. Their SARS-CoV-2 infection, verified by PCR, occurred between March and December 2020. Cells had half their medium changed to IL-2 medium on days 3 and 7.

This TCR came from a human donor who had a prior SARS-CoV-2 infection. The source was CD4+ T cells from PBMCs cultured with SARS-CoV-2 spike peptides, collected before COVID-19 vaccination. V is TRBV29-1 and J is TRBJ1-2; tentatively, D is TRBD1 (6 bases). CDR3 region: CSVDDLGGDYGYTF. The CDR3 DNA is TGCAGCGTTGACGATCTCGGGGGCGACTATGGCTACACCTTC.